This TCR beta chain was sequenced for a study of T cell responses to AZD1222 COVID-19 vaccine (dated by TCRdb to the early 2020s). As for the study more broadly: AZD1222 recipients with second doses at about 4 weeks or about 12 weeks were pooled, because spike-specific TCR depth and breadth did not differ between schedules. Trial participants were enrolled into age subgroups of 18-55, 56-69 and 70-plus years, which contained about 160, 30 and 59 TCR-sequenced participants, respectively. TCR sequencing covered roughly 230 trial participants: around 210 given two doses of AZD1222 and about 26 given two doses of MenACWY control vaccine. The paper as a whole reports these results and caveats: Participants were mostly white British, with more females than males. The authors suggested clonal diversity may have been underestimated. Spike-specific TCR breadth and depth rose significantly after two AZD1222 doses compared with day 0 and with MenACWY recipients. Conclusions about previously exposed vaccinees are limited because only six or seven AZD1222 recipients were SARS-CoV-2 seropositive at baseline. The 56-69-year group was small, and its depth increase did not reach significance, likely because of low power. No day 14 peak-response samples were available, so repertoires were characterized only after the peak T cell response. Reportedly, close to half of the unique spike-specific TCRs recognized epitopes lying outside the regions that are mutated in the B.1.351 and B.1.1.7 variants. The vaccine-associated CD4 TCRs covered the entire spike protein, and the dominant responses fell in regions 160-218 and 743-854.

The time point label corresponds to: baseline before first vaccination. Vaccinee samples came from UK trials COV001 and COV002, including a single-blind randomized controlled phase 2/3 trial of AZD1222 (ChAdOx1 nCoV-19) in healthy adults. For TCRbeta chain sequencing, PBMC samples were collected from trial participants at day 0 and at day 28 after the second dose. Worth noting for this clone: The specificity of this receptor is unknown. No quality values exist for individual bases; no much larger clone is one base distant.

In the germline V gene, CDR1 corresponds to SNHLY and CDR2 to FYNNEI. The V end loses 7 bases and the J end loses 5 bases, and a stretch of 17 bases separates them. The CDR3 contains 14 residues, cysteine and phenylalanine counted. The retained sequence is limited to the CDR3, 42 bases, with the frame set at the first base. The CDR3 regions of human TCRbeta chains were analyzed by immunosequencing. Concerning the study's data processing: TCRs in the repertoires were compared against a reference library of SARS-CoV-2-specific TCRs that had been generated with the MIRA antigen-specificity platform. Breadth was defined as the fraction of unique TCRs that were SARS-CoV-2-associated. Depth was defined as the fraction of total T cells that were SARS-CoV-2-associated. Using the MIRA data, each spike-specific TCR was mapped to the spike region that the TCR reacts to and placed in a CD4 or CD8 class. Log10-transformed breadth and depth values were compared by one-way ANOVA with Sidak's multiple comparisons tests. Sourced from immuneACCESS, this table was stored by TCRdb with only in-frame sequences that have V and J called. A share of the clones is absent; for the studies checked, an unresolved V gene accounts for under half, and the remainder has no known explanation. The V and J calls and the clone size are those of that table, but D and trimming were determined from the DNA. The sample records 110,000 to 150,000 clones, around nine tenths of which are singletons. The biggest ten clones account for approximately 4.5% of the sample.

This receptor chain uses TRBV2 and TRBJ2-5; matching of 8 bases hints at TRBD1 as the D gene. The input for sequencing was peripheral blood, taken on day 0 of AZD1222 vaccination. The sequence was obtained from an adult in good health. The bases are TGTGCCAGCAACAGGGGGAGGGCTGTGGAGACCCAGTACTTC. Its coded protein is CASNRGRAVETQYF.